The next 8 T cell receptor beta chains were all read from a single sample in a study of cytomegalovirus exposure and HLA in healthy donors. TCRdb keeps only in-frame clones here, not all; method: immunoSEQ multiplex PCR. This sample carries approximately 190,000 clones, roughly 88% of them seen once, and the ten largest clones take around an eighth. Sequencing was performed on PBMCs. The receptors originated from a woman in her 30s in good health and CMV-seropositive.

The chain recombines TRBV7-2 with TRBJ2-1; 9 bases map to TRBD1. J was trimmed by 5 bases and V by 1 base; bases with no gene match: 3. The CDR3 runs 15 residues. CDR1 is SGHTA and CDR2 is FQGNSA in the germline V gene. This chain's CDR3 is CASSLEGTGNNEQFF. The CDR3 DNA reads TGTGCCAGCAGCTTAGAAGGGACAGGGAACAATGAGCAGTTCTTC.

This rearrangement joins TRBV2 to TRBJ2-5; TRBD2 is a possible D gene (6 bases). This CDR3 is built from 16 residues. Per the germline V gene, CDR1 is SNHLY and CDR2 is FYNNEI. Trimming pared 0 bases from V and 5 bases from J, leaving 16 bases between. This CDR3 is CASSEALGLTSETQYF. The DNA for the CDR3 is TGTGCCAGCAGTGAAGCGCTAGGACTAACTTCGGAGACCCAGTACTTC.

V usage is TRBV27 and J usage is TRBJ1-1; a weak D match, TRBD1 (6 bases). CDR3 length: 14 amino acids. The germline V and J ends were trimmed by 8 bases and 4 bases, with 17 bases remaining between them. Germline V lookup: CDR1 MNHEY, CDR2 SMNVEV (reference sequence). The CDR3 spells CASLPRGGGTEAFF. For the CDR3, the DNA is TGTGCCAGCTTACCCCGGGGAGGGGGCACTGAAGCTTTCTTT.

This clone was observed a single time. The rearrangement joins TRBV27 to TRBJ2-2; maybe TRBD2 (5 bases). Trimming removed 8 bases at V and 2 bases at J, with 12 bases between. Germline V gene lookup returns CDR1 MNHEY and CDR2 SMNVEV (reference sequence). CDR3 size: 14 residues. CDR3 protein: CASRLLENTGELFF. For the CDR3, the DNA is TGTGCCAGCCGATTACTAGAAAACACCGGGGAGCTGTTTTTT.

This clone was counted at least ten times. The chain couples TRBV6-5 to TRBJ1-2, with unresolved D. CDR1 MNHEY and CDR2 SVGAGI come from the germline V gene. This CDR3 is 14 amino acids long. The ends were cut back, 0 bases at V and 5 bases at J, with 10 bases in the middle. The DNA of the CDR3 is TGTGCCAGCAGTTACTCAGGACTGACATATGGCTACACCTTC. Protein: CASSYSGLTYGYTF.

The chain couples TRBV6-5 to TRBJ2-1; 9 positions agree with TRBD1. V trimming: 5 bases; J trimming: 5 bases; junction bases outside the gene matches: 4. The CDR3 has 14 residues. Germline V CDR1 and CDR2: MNHEY, SVGAGI. The CDR3 protein is CASSSGQGNNEQFF. As DNA, the CDR3 is TGTGCCAGCAGTAGTGGACAGGGGAACAATGAGCAGTTCTTC.

This rearrangement joins TRBV5-1 to TRBJ1-1; no definite D call. Germline V CDR1 and CDR2: SGHRS, YFSETQ. V was shortened by 5 bases and J by 0 bases, with 8 bases between the two germline ends. The CDR3 has 13 residues. The CDR3 coding sequence is TGCGCCAGCAGGATACAGATGAACACTGAAGCTTTCTTT. Translating it yields CASRIQMNTEAFF. The whole variable domain, filled in from reference TRBV5-1 and TRBJ1-1, reads KAGVTQTPRYLIKTRGQQVTLSCSPISGHRSVSWYQQTPGQGLQFLFEYFSETQRNKGNFPGRFSGRQFSNSRSEMNVSTLELGDSALYLCASRIQMNTEAFFGQGTRLTVV.

The V and J genes are TRBV29-1 and TRBJ2-3, with D uncertain. CDR3 size: 12 residues. Germline V lookup: CDR1 SQVTM, CDR2 ANQGSEA. V was pared by 7 bases and J by 0 bases, with 8 bases between. The CDR3 DNA reads TGCAGCGGCTTAACTAGCACAGATACGCAGTATTTT. The encoded protein is CSGLTSTDTQYF.